Listed below are T cell receptor beta chains from one sample, sequenced in a study of T cell responses to AZD1222 COVID-19 vaccine. TCRdb's copy holds only in-frame clones and misses some; the assay was immunoSEQ multiplex PCR. Here the sample spans 75,000 to 90,000 clones, approximately 90% being singletons. The sequences come from peripheral blood, collected 28 days after the second AZD1222 dose. These receptors were collected from an adult who received the AZD1222 COVID-19 vaccine. Both conserved end residues are part of each CDR3.

v_call: TRBV19; j_call: TRBJ1-5; cdr3_aa: CASSTPGLSNQPQHF
v_call: TRBV5-4; j_call: TRBJ2-7; cdr3_aa: CASSGGGPEQYF
v_call: TRBV28; j_call: TRBJ1-5; cdr3_aa: CASRVGISQPQHF
v_call: TRBV5-1; j_call: TRBJ1-5; cdr3_aa: CASSLEGLSNQPQHF
v_call: TRBV9; j_call: TRBJ2-6; cdr3_aa: CASSFPGTTGANVLTF
v_call: TRBV5-1; j_call: TRBJ1-1; cdr3_aa: CASSLGTSNTEAFF
v_call: TRBV27; j_call: TRBJ1-1; cdr3_aa: CASSSRTGDQGAFF
v_call: TRBV30; j_call: TRBJ1-1; cdr3_aa: CAWCQGSNTEAFF
v_call: TRBV2; j_call: TRBJ2-7; cdr3_aa: CASSGQGEGLEQYF
v_call: TRBV25-1; j_call: TRBJ1-1; cdr3_aa: CASALHRDGTEAFF
v_call: TRBV11-2; j_call: TRBJ2-3; cdr3_aa: CASSFTGGRAPSTDTQYF
v_call: TRBV6-2/TRBV6-3; j_call: TRBJ2-2; cdr3_aa: CASSYPHHTGELFF
v_call: TRBV24-1; j_call: TRBJ2-3; cdr3_aa: CATSDRLAGRDTQYF
v_call: TRBV19; j_call: TRBJ2-7; cdr3_aa: CASSIDQSSASYEQYF
v_call: TRBV2; j_call: TRBJ2-2; cdr3_aa: CASRVGLYTGELFF
v_call: TRBV19; j_call: TRBJ1-1; cdr3_aa: CASSPRTATFLEAFF
v_call: TRBV5-1; j_call: TRBJ2-5; cdr3_aa: CASSFQGARETQYF
v_call: TRBV29-1; j_call: TRBJ2-1; cdr3_aa: CSAEGTTYNEQFF
v_call: TRBV6-5; j_call: TRBJ1-5; cdr3_aa: CASRQGSLNQPQHF
v_call: TRBV30; j_call: TRBJ1-1; cdr3_aa: CAWRGGGEAFF
v_call: TRBV29-1; j_call: TRBJ2-1; cdr3_aa: CSVLTSGTSNYEQFF
v_call: TRBV7-7; j_call: TRBJ2-3; cdr3_aa: CASSDGTSGSGTQYF
v_call: TRBV28; j_call: TRBJ1-3; cdr3_aa: CNGVGSGNTIYF
v_call: TRBV3-1/TRBV3-2; j_call: TRBJ1-3; cdr3_aa: CASSQDRGGAVTGNTIYF
v_call: TRBV5-4; j_call: TRBJ2-2; cdr3_aa: CASSSLSTGELFF
v_call: TRBV27; j_call: TRBJ2-7; cdr3_aa: CASSPVGGTYTYEQYF
v_call: TRBV2; j_call: TRBJ2-7; cdr3_aa: CASSDSLALSYEQYF
v_call: TRBV5-4; j_call: TRBJ1-3; cdr3_aa: CASSFFGGNTIYF
v_call: TRBV4-3; j_call: TRBJ2-1; cdr3_aa: CASSHTRAGNKDEQFF
v_call: TRBV7-9; j_call: TRBJ2-7; cdr3_aa: CASSGDYEQYF
v_call: TRBV15; j_call: TRBJ2-3; cdr3_aa: CATSRAGAMDTQYF
v_call: TRBV18; j_call: TRBJ2-7; cdr3_aa: CASSPSTPSGRYEQYF
v_call: TRBV4-1; j_call: TRBJ2-1; cdr3_aa: CASSLGTYNEQFF
v_call: TRBV6-4; j_call: TRBJ2-2; cdr3_aa: CASSREGAITGELFF
v_call: TRBV6-5; j_call: TRBJ2-3; cdr3_aa: CASSFSNDADTQYF
v_call: TRBV6-2/TRBV6-3; j_call: TRBJ1-5; cdr3_aa: CASSYKIGTGDYSNQPQHF
v_call: TRBV7-9; j_call: TRBJ1-1; cdr3_aa: CASSPLFGDRGLYTEAFF
v_call: TRBV3-1/TRBV3-2; j_call: TRBJ1-1; cdr3_aa: CASSHVTAEAFF
v_call: TRBV24-1; j_call: TRBJ2-5; cdr3_aa: CATGAGEGETQYF
v_call: TRBV7-2; j_call: TRBJ1-2; cdr3_aa: CASSLGGPYGYTF
v_call: TRBV7-9; j_call: TRBJ1-4; cdr3_aa: CASSLGNEKLFF
v_call: TRBV14; j_call: TRBJ2-5; cdr3_aa: CASSQRSMIYFQYF
v_call: TRBV29-1; j_call: TRBJ1-5; cdr3_aa: CSVERDRGQPQHF
v_call: TRBV5-6; j_call: TRBJ2-6; cdr3_aa: CASSAQGLSSGANVLTF
v_call: TRBV27; j_call: TRBJ2-1; cdr3_aa: CASSLLGTSGTNEQFF